Below, 21 T cell receptor beta chains from the same sample are listed, as sequenced in a study of cytomegalovirus exposure and HLA in healthy donors. The primer mix had 60 Vbeta and 13 Jbeta primers. The data were produced by immunoSEQ multiplex PCR, yet TCRdb's version contains in-frame clones alone and is incomplete. The sample holds about 140,000 clones, roughly 74% seen once. The sample consisted of PBMCs. These receptors all come from a man younger than 30 in good health and CMV-seropositive.

This clone was observed a few times. The gene calls are TRBV7-8 and TRBJ1-5; no reliable D call. This CDR3 has 14 amino acids. CDR1 is SGHVS and CDR2 is FQNEAQ in the germline V gene. Trimming shortened V by 5 bases and J by 4 bases, and 12 bases separated the two germline ends. CDR3 amino acids: CASSRGGRNQPQHF. DNA for the CDR3: TGTGCCAGCAGCCGAGGAGGTCGGAATCAGCCCCAGCATTTT.

This clone was recorded a few times. The chain is built from TRBV4-2 and TRBJ2-1, with 7 nucleotides matching TRBD2. Germline-derived CDR1 and CDR2 are LGHNA and YNFKEQ. The CDR3 length is 21 residues. V lost 1 base to trimming and J lost 8 bases; unmatched junction nucleotides: 26. The CDR3 here is CASSQVRMSQQYRGGKDEQFF. Here the CDR3 DNA reads TGTGCCAGCAGCCAAGTTCGCATGTCACAGCAATATAGGGGAGGGAAAGATGAGCAGTTCTTC.

This chain uses TRBV18 with TRBJ2-7; 9 positions match TRBD2. V dropped 1 base and J dropped 2; count of bases not matched to a gene: 6. The CDR3 sequence is 16 residues long. Germline CDR1 and CDR2: KGHSH and LQKENI. Written as DNA, the CDR3 is TGTGCCAGCTCACCACTAGCGGGAGTAGCAACCTACGAGCAGTACTTC. As protein: CASSPLAGVATYEQYF.

This chain joins TRBV28 and TRBJ2-1; a weak D match, TRBD2 (6 bases). V was clipped by 3 bases and J by 8 bases, with 11 bases between them. Germline CDR1 and CDR2: MDHEN and SYDVKM. This CDR3 comprises 13 residues. CDR3 amino acids: CASSFGGFDEQFF. Written as DNA, the CDR3 is TGTGCCAGCAGTTTCGGGGGTTTCGATGAGCAGTTCTTC.

The gene calls are TRBV7-2 and TRBJ2-7; 9 bases are a match to TRBD2. CDR3 size: 15 residues. The V gene's germline CDR1 is SGHTA and CDR2 FQGNSA. Trimming took 2 bases from V and 2 from J; bases not matched to a gene: 4. The CDR3 here is CASSLWGGRAYEQYF. CDR3 DNA sequence: TGTGCCAGCAGCTTATGGGGCGGGAGGGCCTACGAGCAGTACTTC.

The chain joins TRBV29-1 to TRBJ1-5; no clear D. This CDR3 has 14 residues. Trimming removed 6 bases at V and 0 bases at J, with 12 bases between. Germline CDR1 and CDR2: SQVTM and ANQGSEA. Here the CDR3 DNA reads TGCAGCGTAAAGACACTCCTTAGCAATCAGCCCCAGCATTTT. Amino acids: CSVKTLLSNQPQHF.

The gene calls are TRBV28 and TRBJ1-1; D remains ambiguous. With 4 bases removed from V and 4 bases from J, the gap between germline ends came to 13 bases. This CDR3 spans 14 amino acids. CDR1 is MDHEN, CDR2 SYDVKM, per germline. The CDR3 region is CASSSPMESTEAFF. CDR3 DNA sequence: TGTGCCAGCAGTTCTCCCATGGAGAGCACTGAAGCTTTCTTT.

V usage is TRBV7-5 and J usage is TRBJ2-7; the D call TRBD2 from the table was never checked on the DNA. TRBV7-5 is a pseudogene segment. The CDR3 runs to 16 residues. The CDR3 loop is CARSSHTRRGLYEQYF. Here the CDR3 DNA reads TGTGCCAGAAGCTCCCACACACGAAGAGGGCTCTACGAGCAGTACTTC.

This chain links TRBV4-1 with TRBJ2-1; TRBD2 aligns across 10 bases. CDR3 size: 16 residues. Germline CDR1 is MGHRA and CDR2 is YSYEKL. The V and J ends lost 1 base and 4 bases, in that order; junction bases with no gene match: 4. The CDR3 spells CASSQAWTSGYNEQFF. The CDR3 nucleotides are TGCGCCAGCAGCCAAGCGTGGACTAGCGGTTACAATGAGCAGTTCTTC.

This clone was detected only a few times. CDR3 coding DNA: TGTGCCAGCAGTTCCAGGGGACGAACTGAAGCTTTCTTT. Translating gives CASSSRGRTEAFF. The V call is TRBV27, the J call TRBJ1-1; tentatively, D is TRBD1 (6 bases). Germline CDR1 is MNHEY and CDR2 is SMNVEV (reference sequence). The CDR3 is 13 amino acids. Trimming cost V 4 bases and J 5 bases, with 11 bases left between them.

This clone was seen once. J is TRBJ2-7 and V is TRBV28, with 9 bases matching TRBD1. The CDR3 is 15 amino acids. In germline, CDR1 is MDHEN, CDR2 SYDVKM. The junction had 4 bases not matched to a gene; V was cut back by 4 bases and J by 0 bases. CDR3 sequence (DNA): TGTGCCAGCAGTTCAGGGACAGGGAGCTCCTACGAGCAGTACTTC. Encoded protein: CASSSGTGSSYEQYF.

The genes are TRBV27 and TRBJ1-4; D gene unclear. Trimming left V 2 bases short and J 0 bases short, with 10 bases between. Germline values: CDR1 MNHEY, CDR2 SMNVEV (reference sequence). CDR3 length equals 16 residues. The CDR3 here is CASSLGHLATNEKLFF. CDR3 nucleotide sequence: TGTGCCAGCAGTTTAGGCCACCTTGCAACTAATGAAAAACTGTTTTTT.

The V call is TRBV4-1, the J call TRBJ1-1, with D possibly matching TRBD1 (6 bases). The CDR3 is 13 amino acids. Per germline, CDR1 MGHRA and CDR2 YSYEKL. V was trimmed by 2 bases and J by 9 bases, leaving 13 bases between them. The CDR3 DNA reads as TGCGCCAGCAGCCAATCGACAGGAGGTAAAGCTTTCTTT. Its protein is CASSQSTGGKAFF.

This clone was found once. CDR3 sequence reads: CASSPQSVAGGPQDTQYF. CDR3 DNA: TGTGCCAGCAGCCCCCAGAGCGTAGCGGGAGGGCCGCAAGATACGCAGTATTTT. The chain joins TRBV7-3 to TRBJ2-3; 11 positions match TRBD2. The germline gives CDR1 SGHTA, CDR2 FQGTGA. The CDR3 has 18 residues. Trimming took 5 bases from V and 5 from J; bases not matched to a gene: 15.

V usage is TRBV5-6 and J usage is TRBJ2-5; perhaps TRBD1 as D (6 bases). The V gene's germline CDR1 is SGHDT and CDR2 YYEEEE. With 4 bases removed from V and 7 bases from J, the gap between germline ends came to 14 bases. The CDR3 spans 13 residues. CDR3 in amino acids: CASSPTGLATQYF. The CDR3 DNA is TGTGCCAGCAGCCCCACAGGGCTGGCGACCCAGTACTTC.

The V gene is TRBV7-9, the J gene TRBJ1-4, with D unresolved. CDR1 and CDR2 from the germline V gene are SEHNR and FQNEAQ (reference sequence). The germline V and J ends were trimmed by 5 bases and 7 bases, with 17 bases remaining between them. The CDR3 runs to 15 residues. CDR3 sequence reads: CASSPGLQKGEKLFF. DNA for the CDR3: TGTGCCAGCAGCCCCGGACTGCAAAAGGGTGAAAAACTGTTTTTT. Using reference TRBV7-9 and TRBJ1-4 for the parts outside the CDR3, the full variable domain is DTGVSQNPRHKITKRGQNVTFRCDPISEHNRLYWYRQTLGQGPEFLTYFQNEAQLEKSRLLSDRFSAERPKGSFSTLEIQRTEQGDSAMYLCASSPGLQKGEKLFFGSGTQLSVL.

The chain recombines TRBV6-6 with TRBJ1-1; 12 positions match TRBD1. V shed 7 bases, J shed 4 bases, and the junction held 4 bases outside the gene matches. CDR3 length: 14 amino acids. Per the germline V gene, CDR1 is MNHNY and CDR2 is SVGAGI (reference sequence). DNA of the CDR3: TGTGCCAGCATTTGGGACAGGGGGCGCACTGAAGCTTTCTTT. This gives the protein CASIWDRGRTEAFF.

The chain uses TRBV28 and TRBJ1-4; 7 nucleotides match TRBD1. V trimming: 5 bases; J trimming: 5 bases; junction bases outside the gene matches: 5. This CDR3 is built from 14 residues. Germline values: CDR1 MDHEN, CDR2 SYDVKM. This CDR3 reads CASSGDRPNEKLFF. The CDR3 bases are TGTGCCAGCAGTGGGGACAGACCGAATGAAAAACTGTTTTTT.

The chain couples TRBV5-4 to TRBJ2-4, with 7 bases identical to TRBD2. This CDR3 is 16 amino acids long. Germline-derived CDR1 and CDR2 are SGHNT and YYREEE (reference sequence). Trimming at V came to 0 bases and at J to 6 bases, leaving 9 bases not matched to a gene. The CDR3 sequence is CASSLDREASGNIQYF. For the CDR3, the DNA is TGTGCCAGCAGCTTGGACCGGGAGGCTTCGGGAAACATTCAGTACTTC.

V and J are TRBV6-1 and TRBJ1-2; possibly TRBD1 for D (6 bases). Germline CDR1 reads MNHNS; CDR2 reads SASEGT. The CDR3 contains 15 residues. Trimming stripped 6 bases from V and 8 bases from J, with 22 bases between. CDR3 DNA: TGTGCCAGCAGCTCAACATCGGGGGGGGGCTGGGGCTACACCTTC. Its translation: CASSSTSGGGWGYTF.

The chain recombines TRBV7-6 with TRBJ1-5; TRBD1 agrees at 10 bases. V was clipped by 1 base and J by 6 bases; unmatched bases: 3. Germline V gene sequence: CDR1 SGHVS, CDR2 FNYEAQ. The CDR3 length is 15 residues. Here the CDR3 reads CASSLGQGAGQPQHF. As DNA, the CDR3 is TGTGCCAGCAGCTTAGGACAGGGGGCTGGTCAGCCCCAGCATTTT.